Each of the 29 T cell receptor beta chains below was sequenced from the same sample in a study of early T cells in non-severe SARS-CoV-2 infection. TCRdb independently ran MiXCR on the 5' RACE reads; one entry per CDR3 protein. The sample includes 30,000 to 35,000 distinct CDR3 sequences, about 4.7% of them seen just once. The specimen sequenced was whole blood. The receptors shown here come from an adult who was a healthcare worker with PCR-confirmed SARS-CoV-2 infection or an uninfected control (not recorded which).

CDR3: CATSGSEAGANVLTF. The CDR3 bases are TGTGCCACCAGTGGGTCAGAGGCAGGGGCCAACGTCCTGACTTTC. The chain combines TRBV24-1 with TRBJ2-6, with unresolved D. The CDR3 consists of 15 residues. Looked up from germline, CDR1 is KGHDR and CDR2 is SFDVKD. V lost 5 bases and J lost 4, with 11 bases in between.

This clonotype was seen many times. J is TRBJ2-6 and V is TRBV24-1, with no clear D. This CDR3 has 15 residues. The germline V and J ends were trimmed by 5 bases and 2 bases, with 9 bases remaining between them. Germline V gives CDR1 KGHDR, CDR2 SFDVKD. DNA for the CDR3: TGTGCCACCAGTGGTGGGGTAACTGGGGCCAACGTCCTGACTTTC. The encoded protein is CATSGGVTGANVLTF.

This clonotype was seen only a few times. The chain has TRBV5-5 and TRBJ2-1; 8 bases are a match to TRBD1. CDR3 size: 16 residues. Trimming cost V 6 bases and J 0 bases; bases outside gene matches: 8. Looked up from germline, CDR1 is SGHKS and CDR2 is YYEKEE (reference sequence). CDR3 in amino acids: CASIVGQDLSYNEQFF. Here the CDR3 DNA reads TGTGCCAGCATCGTGGGACAGGACCTCTCCTACAATGAGCAGTTCTTC.

This clonotype came up many times. The chain is built from TRBV7-2 and TRBJ2-1; TRBD2 matches at 11 bases. J was trimmed by 4 bases and V by 5 bases; bases with no gene match: 4. CDR1 is SGHTA and CDR2 is FQGNSA in the germline V gene. This CDR3 contains 15 residues. CDR3 residues: CASSPRTSGYNEQFF. CDR3 DNA sequence: TGTGCCAGCAGCCCGAGGACTAGCGGGTACAATGAGCAGTTCTTC.

The rearrangement uses TRBV29-1 and TRBJ2-2; D call uncertain. Germline V gene data show CDR1 as SQVTM and CDR2 as ANQGSEA. The CDR3 has 12 amino acids. Deletions cut 4 bases from V and 4 bases from J, with 7 bases between. In DNA form, the CDR3 reads TGCAGCGTTGCTCCCGGCACCGGGGAGCTGTTTTTT. Translating gives CSVAPGTGELFF.

V usage is TRBV7-2 and J usage is TRBJ1-6; D may be TRBD1 (5 bases). The CDR3 is made up of 14 amino acids. V lost 4 bases and J lost 7, with 11 bases in between. Germline V gives CDR1 SGHTA, CDR2 FQGNSA. The CDR3 nucleotides read TGTGCCAGCAGCTCTGGGGACCCCAATTCACCCCTCCACTTT. It codes for CASSSGDPNSPLHF.

The chain has TRBV11-2 and TRBJ2-4; TRBD2 might be the D (5 bases). The germline gives CDR1 SGHAT, CDR2 FQNNGV. The CDR3 sequence is 17 residues long. V lost 1 base to trimming and J lost 2 bases, with 15 bases between them. This CDR3 is CASSLVEGITSKNIQYF. In nucleotides, the CDR3 is TGTGCCAGCAGCTTAGTTGAGGGTATCACATCCAAAAACATTCAGTACTTC. The variable domain in full, with the rest retrieved from reference TRBV11-2 and TRBJ2-4, is EAGVAQSPRYKIIEKRQSVAFWCNPISGHATLYWYQQILGQGPKLLIQFQNNGVVDDSQLPKDRFSAERLKGVDSTLKIQPAKLEDSAVYLCASSLVEGITSKNIQYFGAGTRLSVL.

This clonotype was seen many times. This chain connects TRBV5-1 to TRBJ2-1; D perhaps matches TRBD1 (7 bases). The CDR3 has 15 amino acids. Trimming left V 4 bases short and J 3 bases short, with 14 bases between. Germline values: CDR1 SGHRS, CDR2 YFSETQ. In DNA, the CDR3 is TGCGCCAGCAGCCCCGGACAGGACTACTACAATGAGCAGTTCTTC. Translating gives CASSPGQDYYNEQFF.

The chain uses TRBV12-3 or TRBV12-4 and TRBJ1-2, with TRBD1 matching over 9 bases. The CDR3 runs 14 residues. Losses at the gene ends were 5 bases for V and 9 bases for J; bases not matched to a gene: 10. CDR3 sequence (DNA): TGTGCCAGCAGTCACTCCCCCGGACAGGGGAGCTACACCTTC. Its translation is CASSHSPGQGSYTF.

This clonotype was counted only a few times. The chain joins TRBV20-1 to TRBJ2-1; 8 nucleotides align to TRBD2. The CDR3 sequence is 16 residues long. CDR1 is DFQATT, CDR2 SNEGSKA, per germline (reference sequence). The J segment lost 0 bases and the V segment lost 1 base, leaving 5 bases of the junction unmatched. The CDR3 nucleotides are TGCAGTGCTAGAGTCCACCGGGGGGGCTCCTACAATGAGCAGTTCTTC. Protein product: CSARVHRGGSYNEQFF.

This clonotype was recorded at least ten times. This chain uses TRBV6-2 or TRBV6-3 with TRBJ1-5; D remains unclear. V gave up 6 bases and J gave up 3 bases, with 12 bases separating them. Germline assignment: CDR1 MNHEY and CDR2 SVGEGT. The CDR3 spans 14 residues. The CDR3 nucleotides are TGTGCCAGCAGAACGGAGGGCTACAATCAGCCCCAGCATTTT. Translation gives CASRTEGYNQPQHF.

This clonotype was counted many times. This chain links TRBV2 with TRBJ2-3; the D is unclear. Trimming shortened V by 10 bases and J by 2 bases, and 7 bases separated the two germline ends. Germline V CDR1 and CDR2: SNHLY, FYNNEI. CDR3 length: 11 amino acids. The CDR3 loop reads CATSDTDTQYF. Written as DNA, the CDR3 is TGTGCCACCTCAGACACAGATACGCAGTATTTT. The full variable domain, completed using reference TRBV2 and TRBJ2-3, is EPEVTQTPSHQVTQMGQEVILRCVPISNHLYFYWYRQILGQKVEFLVSFYNNEISEKSEIFDDQFSVERPDGSNFTLKIRSTKLEDSAMYFCATSDTDTQYFGPGTRLTVL.

This clonotype is judged large. The genes are TRBV12-3 or TRBV12-4 and TRBJ1-2, with TRBD1 matching 7 bases. V was clipped by 3 bases and J by 3 bases; unmatched bases: 4. The CDR3 has 14 residues. The CDR3 loop reads CASSFEGADYGYTF. The CDR3, as DNA: TGTGCCAGCAGTTTTGAGGGGGCGGACTATGGCTACACCTTC.

This clonotype was seen at least ten times. The chain combines TRBV10-3 with TRBJ2-5, with 9 nucleotides matching TRBD2. V dropped 0 bases and J dropped 5; count of bases not matched to a gene: 1. The CDR3 has 14 amino acids. Germline V gene lookup returns CDR1 ENHRY and CDR2 SYGVKD. The CDR3 region has the DNA TGTGCCATCAGTGAGTCAACTAGCGGGGAGACCCAGTACTTC. This codes for CAISESTSGETQYF.

This clonotype was counted at least ten times. This chain uses TRBV28 with TRBJ2-3, with a possible D match to TRBD1 (6 bases). Trimming took off 5 bases at V and 0 bases at J, with 12 bases between the two ends. The CDR3 contains 15 residues. CDR1 is MDHEN, CDR2 SYDVKM, per germline. CDR3 amino acids: CASSPDSLSTDTQYF. The DNA for the CDR3 is TGTGCCAGCAGTCCGGACAGCCTTAGCACAGATACGCAGTATTTT.

In its sample, this clonotype was seen many times. This chain uses TRBV25-1 with TRBJ2-5; 10 bases match TRBD2. Trimming at V came to 5 bases and at J to 5 bases, leaving 2 bases not matched to a gene. The CDR3 has 13 residues. The germline V gene encodes CDR1 MGHDK and CDR2 SYGVNS. The CDR3 sequence is CASSILAGETQYF. CDR3 nucleotides: TGTGCCAGCAGTATACTAGCGGGGGAGACCCAGTACTTC.

The chain has TRBV2 and TRBJ1-1; a possible D gene is TRBD1 (6 bases). Germline V lookup: CDR1 SNHLY, CDR2 FYNNEI. CDR3 size: 14 residues. V was pared by 8 bases and J by 1 base, with 14 bases between. In DNA form, the CDR3 reads TGTGCCAGCCTAGTAGGACAGTCGAACACTGAAGCTTTCTTT. Translating it yields CASLVGQSNTEAFF.

Ten or more counts support this clonotype. This chain uses TRBV7-8 with TRBJ2-1, with D hard to call. V lost 7 bases, J lost 5 bases, and 21 bases lay in between. The CDR3 has 16 amino acids. Germline lookup yields CDR1 SGHVS and CDR2 FQNEAQ. DNA for the CDR3: TGTGCCAGCACCGCCGCCCGGGCTTTTACCCACAATGAGCAGTTCTTC. Its translation: CASTAARAFTHNEQFF.

This clonotype was seen at least ten times. The genes are TRBV29-1 and TRBJ2-7; maybe TRBD1 (5 bases). CDR3 length equals 13 residues. CDR1 is SQVTM and CDR2 is ANQGSEA in the germline V gene. V lost 1 base and J 2 bases, leaving 9 bases between the germline ends. CDR3 protein: CSVEGKGPYEQYF. CDR3 DNA: TGCAGCGTTGAAGGCAAGGGGCCCTACGAGCAGTACTTC.

V and J are TRBV2 and TRBJ1-3; 7 nucleotides agree with TRBD1. There are 14 residues in the CDR3. With 9 bases clipped from V and 4 bases from J, the junction kept 9 bases outside the gene matches. Germline lookup yields CDR1 SNHLY and CDR2 FYNNEI. The CDR3 spells CARLGTVGGNTIYF. CDR3 DNA sequence: TGTGCCAGACTCGGGACAGTGGGGGGAAACACCATATATTTT.

This clonotype was detected ten times or more. The CDR3 region is CASSYSGTGGYEQYF. CDR3 nucleotide sequence: TGTGCCAGCAGTTACTCCGGGACAGGGGGCTACGAGCAGTACTTC. The chain joins TRBV6-2 or TRBV6-3 to TRBJ2-7, with 11 bases aligning to TRBD1. The CDR3 is 15 residues long. V was pared by 0 bases and J by 3 bases, with 1 base of the junction left unmatched. In germline, CDR1 is MNHEY, CDR2 SVGEGT.

This clonotype was recorded many times. The chain combines TRBV11-2 with TRBJ2-7; 7 nucleotides match TRBD2. V lost 1 base and J lost 3; bases outside the gene matches: 3. This CDR3 has 14 residues. The germline CDR1 and CDR2 sequences are SGHAT and FQNNGV. CDR3 sequence reads: CASSLAPSGYEQYF. The DNA for the CDR3 is TGTGCCAGCAGCTTAGCACCTAGCGGCTACGAGCAGTACTTC.

This clonotype has more than one count but fewer than ten. The V call is TRBV6-2 or TRBV6-3, the J call TRBJ2-6, with D unclear. Trimming cost V 6 bases and J 3 bases, with 9 bases left between them. CDR3 size: 14 residues. Germline lookup yields CDR1 MNHEY and CDR2 SVGEGT. This CDR3 reads CASSLDLGANVLTF. CDR3 DNA: TGTGCCAGCAGCCTGGACCTTGGGGCCAACGTCCTGACTTTC.

This clonotype has ten or more counts. The gene calls are TRBV20-1 and TRBJ2-3, with D possibly TRBD2 on 5 matching bases. The V gene's germline CDR1 is DFQATT and CDR2 SNEGSKA (reference sequence). The CDR3 has 16 amino acids. Trimming pared 4 bases from V and 9 bases from J, leaving 26 bases between. This chain's CDR3 is CSATIEGEGSPTTQYF. DNA for the CDR3: TGCAGTGCTACAATTGAAGGAGAGGGATCCCCGACCACGCAGTATTTT.

The sample holds many counts of this clonotype. DNA for the CDR3: TGTGCCAGCAGCATGGACAGGGGCGATGGCTACACCTTC. It encodes CASSMDRGDGYTF. The chain employs TRBV9 and TRBJ1-2, with 9 bases aligning to TRBD1. Germline assignment: CDR1 SGDLS and CDR2 YYNGEE. The CDR3 loop spans 13 amino acids. V gave up 4 bases and J gave up 6 bases; unmatched junction bases: 4.

The J gene is TRBJ1-1, the V gene TRBV18, with 9 bases lining up with TRBD1. The CDR3 has 16 amino acids. The V gene's germline CDR1 is KGHSH and CDR2 LQKENI. J gave up 0 bases and V 3 bases, and 5 bases lay outside the gene matches. CDR3 nucleotide sequence: TGTGCCAGCTCACCCGGGACAGGGAACATGAACACTGAAGCTTTCTTT. Translated, it gives CASSPGTGNMNTEAFF.

This clonotype occurred a few times. The CDR3 coding sequence is TGTGCCAGCAGCGCCCGACCTCTGCCAAACTCCTACGAGCAGTACTTC. Translation gives CASSARPLPNSYEQYF. V usage is TRBV21-1 and J usage is TRBJ2-7. TRBV21-1 is tagged as a pseudogene. The CDR3 has 16 amino acids.

V is TRBV23-1 and J is TRBJ2-7; D might be TRBD1 or TRBD2, each matching 5 bases. TRBV23-1 is flagged as an ORF with uncertain function. The CDR3 runs to 16 residues. Trimming stripped 0 bases from V and 8 bases from J, with 20 bases between. CDR3 nucleotide sequence: TGCGCCAGCAGTCAATCGTGGGGGATGGACCCACCGAAGCAGTACTTC. Translated: CASSQSWGMDPPKQYF.

The chain links TRBV19 to TRBJ2-5; the match to TRBD2 covers 8 bases. CDR1 and CDR2 (germline): LNHDA, SQIVND (reference sequence). This CDR3 spans 16 amino acids. V lost 2 bases to trimming and J lost 4 bases; unmatched junction nucleotides: 9. As DNA, the CDR3 is TGTGCCAGTAGTATAAGCGGGGGAACCTCTATAGAGACCCAGTACTTC. Amino acids: CASSISGGTSIETQYF.